What follows are 32 T cell receptor beta chains derived from one specimen sequenced in a study of T cell responses to AZD1222 COVID-19 vaccine. Profiling relied on immunoSEQ multiplex PCR, and the TCRdb table lists in-frame clones only, not all of them. Of about 100,000 clones in the sample, around nine tenths were seen once. This material consisted of peripheral blood, taken on day 0 of AZD1222 vaccination. All receptors derive from an adult in good health.

The V and J genes are TRBV18 and TRBJ1-2; perhaps TRBD1 as D (5 bases). The V gene lost 6 bases and the J gene lost 8 bases, with 37 bases spanning the gap. In germline, CDR1 is KGHSH, CDR2 LQKENI. There are 20 residues in the CDR3. In nucleotides, the CDR3 is TGTGCCAGCTCCCCTCCGGCAGGGAGAGGGTCAAGGAACTTTACGGAAGGCTACACCTTC. It codes for CASSPPAGRGSRNFTEGYTF. The full variable domain, completed using reference TRBV18 and TRBJ1-2, is NAGVMQNPRHLVRRRGQEARLRCSPMKGHSHVYWYRQLPEEGLKFMVYLQKENIIDESGMPKERFSAEFPKEGPSILRIQQVVRGDSAAYFCASSPPAGRGSRNFTEGYTFGSGTRLTVV.

The chain uses TRBV6-5 and TRBJ2-5, with D maybe TRBD2 (5 bases). Trimming took off 4 bases at V and 4 bases at J, with 13 bases between the two ends. The germline V gene encodes CDR1 MNHEY and CDR2 SVGAGI. The CDR3 extends over 14 amino acids. Written as DNA, the CDR3 is TGTGCCAGCAGTTCGGCCACGAGCGGAGAGACCCAGTACTTC. Amino acids: CASSSATSGETQYF.

This clone was seen more than once but under ten times. This chain uses TRBV6-5 with TRBJ1-6, with D possibly TRBD1 on 5 matching bases. The germline V and J ends were trimmed by 6 bases and 10 bases, with 13 bases remaining between them. Per germline, CDR1 MNHEY and CDR2 SVGAGI. The CDR3 contains 13 residues. The CDR3 sequence is CASSQQDISPLHF. The CDR3, as DNA: TGTGCCAGCAGCCAACAGGATATATCACCCCTCCACTTT.

The V and J genes are TRBV6-5 and TRBJ1-2; the match to TRBD1 covers 7 bases. The CDR3 is 13 amino acids. Trimming at V came to 6 bases and at J to 6 bases, leaving 7 bases not matched to a gene. Per the germline V gene, CDR1 is MNHEY and CDR2 is SVGAGI. CDR3 sequence: CASRTGTEDGYTF. CDR3 DNA: TGTGCCAGCAGAACCGGGACAGAGGATGGCTACACCTTC.

This chain uses TRBV19 with TRBJ1-2, with 12 bases matching TRBD1. This CDR3 has 18 amino acids. Per the germline V gene, CDR1 is LNHDA and CDR2 is SQIVND (reference sequence). Germline trimming cut 7 bases from V and 5 bases from J; bases unmatched to any gene: 17. The CDR3 DNA reads as TGTGCCAGTATAGGCCCCCTCGGGACAGGGGGCAAAACGTATGGCTACACCTTC. This translates into CASIGPLGTGGKTYGYTF.

V and J are TRBV15 and TRBJ2-7; weak D call: TRBD1 (5 bases). The CDR3 has 14 amino acids. The germline CDR1 and CDR2 sequences are LNHNV and YYDKDF (reference sequence). Trimming removed 0 bases from V and 3 bases from J, with 9 bases in between. The CDR3 bases are TGTGCCACCAGCAGAGAGGGGCAAGGCTACGAGCAGTACTTC. Its translation: CATSREGQGYEQYF.

The chain joins TRBV4-1 to TRBJ2-7; the D is unclear. Trimming took 2 bases from V and 1 from J, leaving 9 bases between them. Germline V CDR1 and CDR2: MGHRA, YSYEKL. This CDR3 is 14 amino acids long. The CDR3 DNA sequence: TGCGCCAGCAGCCAAAGCGTGGTGTCCTACGAGCAGTACTTC. This sequence encodes CASSQSVVSYEQYF.

Concerning this clone: A read error may account for a junction end that differs from germline. Other DNA sequences within the sample encode an identical CDR3. V gene TRBV10-3 combines with J gene TRBJ2-7; 7 positions match TRBD1. The CDR3 spans 15 residues. From germline, CDR1 is ENHRY and CDR2 SYGVKD. DNA for the CDR3: TGTGCCATCAGTGCGGGACAGAACATACCCTACGAACAGTACTTC. Translating gives CAISAGQNIPYEQYF.

This clone came up a few times. The chain recombines TRBV6-5 with TRBJ1-2; the D is unclear. CDR1 and CDR2 from the germline V gene are MNHEY and SVGAGI. The CDR3 runs to 11 residues. Trimming shortened V by 11 bases and J by 8 bases, and 15 bases separated the two germline ends. The CDR3 is CAGGPPGGYTF. CDR3 DNA sequence: TGTGCCGGAGGGCCCCCCGGCGGCTACACCTTC.

This clone appeared a single time. This chain links TRBV13 with TRBJ2-2, with D uncertain. V lost 7 bases, J lost 7 bases, and 13 bases lay in between. The CDR3 spans 13 residues. Germline assignment: CDR1 PRHDT and CDR2 FYEKMQ (reference sequence). CDR3 in amino acids: CASNLDRGGELFF. The CDR3 DNA is TGTGCCAGCAACCTAGACCGTGGCGGGGAGCTGTTTTTT.

This clone showed up just once. The CDR3 reads CASSTGLADGELFF. CDR3 nucleotide sequence: TGTGCCAGCAGCACGGGACTAGCGGACGGGGAGCTGTTTTTT. The rearrangement joins TRBV13 to TRBJ2-2; 11 nucleotides line up with TRBD2. The germline gives CDR1 PRHDT, CDR2 FYEKMQ (reference sequence). V shed 5 bases and J 7 bases; nucleotides not matched to a gene: 3. This CDR3 spans 14 amino acids.

The chain uses TRBV28 and TRBJ2-6; D remains ambiguous. The V gene lost 10 bases and the J gene lost 0 bases, with 4 bases spanning the gap. This CDR3 region has 12 residues. The germline V gene has CDR1 MDHEN and CDR2 SYDVKM. The CDR3 region has the DNA TGTGCCACTATCTCTGGGGCCAACGTCCTGACTTTC. This sequence encodes CATISGANVLTF.

V is TRBV27 and J is TRBJ1-5; no firm D call. V was trimmed by 1 base and J by 0 bases, leaving 7 bases between them. Germline values: CDR1 MNHEY, CDR2 SMNVEV (reference sequence). This CDR3 comprises 15 residues. CDR3 protein: CASSLFINSNQPQHF. CDR3 bases: TGTGCCAGCAGTTTATTCATCAATAGCAATCAGCCCCAGCATTTT.

This chain joins TRBV19 and TRBJ2-1; 11 bases align to TRBD2. Germline values: CDR1 LNHDA, CDR2 SQIVND (reference sequence). V dropped 9 bases and J dropped 5; count of bases not matched to a gene: 9. The CDR3 runs 15 residues. The chain's CDR3 is CASALGTSGNNEQFF. The CDR3 bases are TGTGCCAGCGCGCTCGGGACTAGCGGCAACAATGAGCAGTTCTTC. Full variable domain (remainder filled in from reference TRBV19 and TRBJ2-1): DGGITQSPKYLFRKEGQNVTLSCEQNLNHDAMYWYRQDPGQGLRLIYYSQIVNDFQKGDIAEGYSVSREKKESFPLTVTSAQKNPTAFYLCASALGTSGNNEQFFGPGTRLTVL.

Notes on this clone: Sequence at one end of the junction differs from germline and may be a read error. This chain links TRBV9 with TRBJ2-2; D is undetermined. The length of the CDR3 is 14 residues. Germline V gene data show CDR1 as SGDLS and CDR2 as YYNGEE. The CDR3 sequence: CASSVAGNAGELFF. CDR3 DNA sequence: TGTGCCAGCAGCGTAGCTGGGAACGCCGGGGAGCTGTTTTTT.

The rearrangement links TRBV4-1 to TRBJ1-5, with D possibly matching TRBD1 (5 bases). The germline CDR1 and CDR2 sequences are MGHRA and YSYEKL. The CDR3 spans 15 residues. V lost 4 bases and J 2 bases, leaving 12 bases between the germline ends. The CDR3 loop reads CASSREGQGNQPQHF. CDR3 DNA: TGCGCCAGCAGCCGGGAGGGGCAGGGCAATCAGCCCCAGCATTTT.

This clone was seen repeatedly, ten times or more. The chain has TRBV6-2 or TRBV6-3 and TRBJ2-6, with 9 bases aligning to TRBD1. Trimming removed 4 bases from V and 0 bases from J; junction bases left unmatched: 1. The germline V gene has CDR1 MNHEY and CDR2 SVGEGT. The CDR3 has 16 amino acids. The CDR3 DNA is TGTGCCAGCAGTTCGACAGGGGGCTCTGGGGCCAACGTCCTGACTTTC. It codes for CASSSTGGSGANVLTF.

The V call is TRBV29-1, the J call TRBJ1-1; 7 bases are a match to TRBD1. The ends lost 6 bases at V and 0 bases at J; junction bases unmatched: 4. Germline lookup yields CDR1 SQVTM and CDR2 ANQGSEA. This CDR3 contains 13 residues. The CDR3 protein is CSVERGLNTEAFF. DNA for the CDR3: TGCAGCGTGGAGAGGGGGCTGAACACTGAAGCTTTCTTT.

CDR3 in amino acids: CASSEWALQGSLGEAFF. CDR3 DNA sequence: TGTGCCAGCAGTGAATGGGCCCTACAGGGCTCCTTGGGTGAAGCTTTCTTT. The chain employs TRBV25-1 and TRBJ1-1, with D perhaps matching TRBD1 (6 bases). The CDR3 covers 17 residues. The ends were cut back, 1 base at V and 7 bases at J, with 22 bases in the middle. From germline, CDR1 is MGHDK and CDR2 SYGVNS. Complete variable domain (other parts from reference TRBV25-1 and TRBJ1-1): EADIYQTPRYLVIGTGKKITLECSQTMGHDKMYWYQQDPGMELHLIHYSYGVNSTEKGDLSSESTVSRIRTEHFPLTLESARPSHTSQYLCASSEWALQGSLGEAFFGQGTRLTVV.

This clone turned up a few times. This chain uses TRBV3-1 (or the pseudogene TRBV3-2) with TRBJ2-7; 7 bases fit TRBD1. The J segment lost 2 bases and the V segment lost 3 bases, leaving 7 bases of the junction unmatched. The CDR3 runs 15 residues. Germline CDR1 is LGHDT and CDR2 is YNNKEL (reference sequence). The CDR3 DNA is TGTGCCAGCAGCCATCCGACAGGGCCACCCTACGAGCAGTACTTC. Translation: CASSHPTGPPYEQYF.

This chain connects TRBV2 to TRBJ2-1; 15 nucleotides agree with TRBD2. CDR3 size: 16 residues. The V segment lost 7 bases and the J segment 4 bases; nucleotides outside the gene matches: 5. CDR1 and CDR2 (germline): SNHLY, FYNNEI. The CDR3 loop reads CASTRGLAGGYNEQFF. The CDR3 bases are TGTGCCAGCACCCGAGGACTAGCGGGAGGGTACAATGAGCAGTTCTTC.

The chain couples TRBV5-4 to TRBJ2-7, with 10 bases aligning to TRBD1. The germline CDR1 and CDR2 sequences are SGHNT and YYREEE (reference sequence). There are 17 residues in the CDR3. Germline trimming cut 3 bases from V and 0 bases from J; bases unmatched to any gene: 9. Here the CDR3 DNA reads TGTGCCAGCAGCTCACTACTGGGACAGGGGCGCTCCTACGAGCAGTACTTC. It yields the protein CASSSLLGQGRSYEQYF.

J is TRBJ2-2 and V is TRBV7-7, with 10 bases that match TRBD2. CDR1 and CDR2 from the germline V gene are SSHAT and FNYEAQ (reference sequence). V lost 4 bases to trimming and J lost 3 bases; unmatched junction nucleotides: 5. This CDR3 contains 16 residues. CDR3 residues: CASSSQLAGHTGELFF. The CDR3 DNA is TGTGCCAGCAGCTCGCAACTAGCGGGACACACCGGGGAGCTGTTTTTT.

V and J are TRBV6-5 and TRBJ2-1; TRBD2 matches at 8 bases. Germline CDR1 reads MNHEY; CDR2 reads SVGAGI. The length of the CDR3 is 15 residues. Trimming took 5 bases from V and 9 from J; bases not matched to a gene: 12. Here the CDR3 reads CASSPTSASGSEQFF. The CDR3 region has the DNA TGTGCCAGCAGTCCGACTAGCGCCTCTGGGAGTGAGCAGTTCTTC.

The chain employs TRBV9 and TRBJ1-2; TRBD1 aligns across 8 bases. The germline V gene has CDR1 SGDLS and CDR2 YYNGEE. The CDR3 covers 14 residues. Trimming cost V 0 bases and J 6 bases; bases outside gene matches: 4. The CDR3 sequence is CASSVDPGGNGYTF. DNA for the CDR3: TGTGCCAGCAGCGTAGATCCAGGGGGCAATGGCTACACCTTC.

V is TRBV29-1 and J is TRBJ2-4; D uncertain. The V end was cut by 6 bases, the J end by 6 bases, with 9 bases between. CDR3 size: 11 residues. Germline CDR1 is SQVTM and CDR2 is ANQGSEA. Here the CDR3 reads CSVLVGNIQYF. The CDR3 DNA is TGCAGCGTCTTGGTTGGAAACATTCAGTACTTC.

The V call is TRBV7-7, the J call TRBJ2-3, with 11 bases that match TRBD2. Germline assignment: CDR1 SSHAT and CDR2 FNYEAQ (reference sequence). The length of the CDR3 is 15 residues. After removal of 6 bases from V and 4 bases from J, the junction contained 6 bases not matched to a gene. CDR3 region: CASSKGLAGSDTQYF. The DNA of the CDR3 is TGTGCCAGCAGTAAAGGACTAGCGGGCTCAGATACGCAGTATTTT.

This clone was observed a single time. The chain recombines TRBV27 with TRBJ2-2, with 14 bases fitting TRBD2. CDR3 length: 17 amino acids. Germline CDR1 MNHEY, CDR2 SMNVEV (reference sequence). V was clipped by 5 bases and J by 5 bases; unmatched bases: 7. This chain's CDR3 is CASSRLAGGPKTGELFF. As DNA, the CDR3 is TGTGCCAGCAGTAGACTAGCGGGAGGGCCAAAGACCGGGGAGCTGTTTTTT.

The chain employs TRBV18 and TRBJ1-1; possibly TRBD1 for D (5 bases). This CDR3 is built from 11 residues. Germline V CDR1 and CDR2: KGHSH, LQKENI. The V end was cut by 6 bases, the J end by 4 bases, with 6 bases between. The CDR3 loop reads CASSGGTEAFF. In DNA form, the CDR3 reads TGTGCCAGCTCCGGGGGCACTGAAGCTTTCTTT.

The sample holds a few counts of this clone. This rearrangement joins TRBV7-2 to TRBJ1-1; D remains ambiguous. Germline V gives CDR1 SGHTA, CDR2 FQGNSA. The V and J ends lost 1 base and 3 bases respectively, with 12 bases between them. The CDR3 contains 15 residues. The CDR3 DNA is TGTGCCAGCAGCTTAGTTGGGTCCTCAGACACTGAAGCTTTCTTT. Its protein product is CASSLVGSSDTEAFF.

In this sample, this clone turned up a few times. V gene TRBV5-4 combines with J gene TRBJ2-1; D is perhaps TRBD1 or TRBD2 (5 bases each). Germline CDR1 is SGHNT and CDR2 is YYREEE (reference sequence). The V end lost 3 bases, the J end lost 6 bases, and 7 bases lay between the germline ends. This CDR3 spans 12 amino acids. In nucleotides, the CDR3 is TGTGCCAGCAGCTGGGACGTCAATGAGCAGTTCTTC. This codes for CASSWDVNEQFF.

This clone has only one observation. J is TRBJ2-1 and V is TRBV5-6; 7 nucleotides match TRBD2. The V gene end was trimmed by 4 bases and the J gene end by 4 bases; junction bases not matched to a gene: 11. The CDR3 covers 16 residues. Germline V lookup: CDR1 SGHDT, CDR2 YYEEEE. CDR3 loop: CASSARTRSHYNEQFF. CDR3 sequence (DNA): TGTGCCAGCAGCGCACGGACTAGGAGCCATTACAATGAGCAGTTCTTC.